One sample yielded the 16 T cell receptor beta chains listed below, sequenced in a study of T cell clonotyping in hematopoietic cell transplantation. Profiling relied on immunoSEQ multiplex PCR, and the TCRdb table lists in-frame clones only, not all of them. The sample gives around 17,000 clones, approximately 74% of which show up once; about 9.3% is in the top ten. The sequenced sample consisted of peripheral blood mononuclear cells. These receptors originate from a woman in her fifties or sixties in good health. Some clones in this sample may be carry-over from other donors' samples.

The chain couples TRBV2 to TRBJ2-7; D is uncertain. The CDR3 is 14 amino acids. Deletions cut 8 bases from V and 5 bases from J, with 19 bases between. From germline, CDR1 is SNHLY and CDR2 FYNNEI. CDR3 sequence (DNA): TGTGCCAGCTATGGGGTTGAAAGAGGCAACGAGCAGTACTTC. It is translated as CASYGVERGNEQYF.

The chain couples TRBV6-6 to TRBJ1-2; D might be TRBD1 (5 bases). The germline gives CDR1 MNHNY, CDR2 SVGAGI (reference sequence). The CDR3 is 14 amino acids. V lost 2 bases to trimming and J lost 8 bases, with 15 bases between them. The CDR3 DNA follows: TGTGCCAGCAGTTACGGTTGGGGGGTGTGGGGCTACACCTTC. It encodes CASSYGWGVWGYTF.

There are a few counts of this clone. The chain uses TRBV30 and TRBJ1-5, with TRBD1 as a possible D gene (5 bases). CDR1 GTSNPN and CDR2 SVGIG come from the germline V gene (reference sequence). Trimming stripped 2 bases from V and 2 bases from J, with 10 bases between. The CDR3 contains 14 residues. As DNA, the CDR3 is TGTGCCTGGAGTCCAGGGTTGGGCAATCAGCCCCAGCATTTT. Translated: CAWSPGLGNQPQHF.

The CDR3 is CASIDAQQGARTEAFF. DNA for the CDR3: TGTGCCAGCATCGATGCCCAACAGGGGGCGCGCACTGAAGCTTTCTTT. The rearrangement uses TRBV6-6 and TRBJ1-1; 9 bases are shared with TRBD1. Germline V lookup: CDR1 MNHNY, CDR2 SVGAGI (reference sequence). The CDR3 contains 16 residues. With 7 bases clipped from V and 4 bases from J, the junction kept 13 bases outside the gene matches.

The chain combines TRBV4-2 with TRBJ1-1, with D hard to call. The CDR3 spans 16 residues. Germline CDR1 is LGHNA and CDR2 is YNFKEQ. V was cut by 0 bases and J by 3 bases, with 14 bases left in between. The CDR3 DNA follows: TGTGCCAGCAGCCAAGATGTTCGAGGGCCCGACACTGAAGCTTTCTTT. This gives the protein CASSQDVRGPDTEAFF.

The chain is built from TRBV30 and TRBJ1-4; possibly TRBD1 for D (6 bases). Germline values: CDR1 GTSNPN, CDR2 SVGIG (reference sequence). This CDR3 has 16 residues. V lost 0 bases, J lost 0 bases, and 11 bases lay in between. The CDR3: CAWSVLRGATNEKLFF. The DNA for the CDR3 is TGTGCCTGGAGTGTACTAAGGGGGGCAACTAATGAAAAACTGTTTTTT. Variable domain in full (rest from reference TRBV30 and TRBJ1-4): SQTIHQWPATLVQPVGSPLSLECTVEGTSNPNLYWYRQAAGRGLQLLFYSVGIGQISSEVPQNLSASRPQDRQFILSSKKLLLSDSGFYLCAWSVLRGATNEKLFFGSGTQLSVL.

This clone was picked up a small number of times. The genes are TRBV5-6 and TRBJ1-1; a possible D gene is TRBD1 (5 bases). This CDR3 is built from 12 residues. The germline V gene encodes CDR1 SGHDT and CDR2 YYEEEE. V lost 7 bases and J lost 8, with 15 bases in between. In nucleotides, the CDR3 is TGTGCCAGCGAAAGCCGCGGGGGGGAAGCTTTCTTT. Translating gives CASESRGGEAFF.

This chain links TRBV5-8 with TRBJ2-7; a possible D gene is TRBD1 (6 bases). This CDR3 has 13 amino acids. With 0 bases removed from V and 5 bases from J, the gap between germline ends came to 9 bases. CDR1 and CDR2 (germline): SGHTS, YDEGEE. As DNA, the CDR3 is TGTGCCAGCAGCTTGGACAGGGCTGACGAGCAGTACTTC. Residues: CASSLDRADEQYF.

V gene TRBV30 combines with J gene TRBJ1-5, with unresolved D. The V end lost 1 base, the J end lost 7 bases, and 11 bases lay between the germline ends. Germline V gene sequence: CDR1 GTSNPN, CDR2 SVGIG (reference sequence). The CDR3 spans 13 residues. The CDR3 DNA reads as TGTGCCTGGAGTGCGGGAGTCAACCAGCCCCAGCATTTT. Its protein is CAWSAGVNQPQHF.

The rearrangement joins TRBV27 to TRBJ2-1, with a weak D call TRBD2 (6 bases). The V gene lost 4 bases and the J gene lost 7 bases, with 20 bases spanning the gap. Germline V gene data show CDR1 as MNHEY and CDR2 as SMNVEV (reference sequence). This CDR3 is 16 amino acids long. The CDR3 region is CASSYIAGTAVNEQFF. CDR3 DNA: TGTGCCAGCAGTTATATCGCGGGAACGGCGGTGAATGAGCAGTTCTTC.

This clone has only a few counts. The gene calls are TRBV6-6 and TRBJ2-7, with 9 bases identical to TRBD1. Germline V CDR1 and CDR2: MNHNY, SVGAGI (reference sequence). This CDR3 has 14 residues. With 6 bases clipped from V and 2 bases from J, the junction kept 5 bases outside the gene matches. The CDR3: CASRRTGATYEQYF. DNA of the CDR3: TGTGCCAGCAGAAGGACAGGGGCTACCTACGAGCAGTACTTC.

V gene TRBV30 combines with J gene TRBJ1-5; D remains ambiguous. Trimming took 2 bases from V and 6 from J, leaving 11 bases between them. The CDR3 covers 13 residues. From germline, CDR1 is GTSNPN and CDR2 SVGIG (reference sequence). The CDR3, as DNA: TGTGCCTGGAGTCCCCAGTCGGGTCAGCCCCAGCATTTT. It yields the protein CAWSPQSGQPQHF.

A note on this clone: One end of the junction fails to match germline, which may point to a read error. V and J are TRBV4-1 and TRBJ2-7; D possibly matches TRBD1 or TRBD2 (5 bases each). Germline V gene sequence: CDR1 MGHRA, CDR2 YSYEKL. The CDR3 is 15 residues long. In DNA form, the CDR3 reads TGCGCCAGCAGCCGGCTCCCGGGACGCTCCTCCGAGCAGTACTTC. It specifies CASSRLPGRSSEQYF.

The gene calls are TRBV2 and TRBJ1-2, with 7 bases matching TRBD1. CDR1 is SNHLY, CDR2 FYNNEI, per germline. This CDR3 is 14 amino acids long. The junction had 7 bases not matched to a gene; V was cut back by 4 bases and J by 5 bases. The CDR3 reads CASSGDRVRYGYTF. In nucleotides, the CDR3 is TGTGCCAGCAGTGGGGACAGAGTTCGATATGGCTACACCTTC.

The V and J genes are TRBV30 and TRBJ1-1; 10 bases fit TRBD1. The CDR3 spans 13 residues. J was trimmed by 11 bases and V by 8 bases; bases with no gene match: 14. In germline, CDR1 is GTSNPN, CDR2 SVGIG (reference sequence). CDR3 DNA sequence: TGTGCCGGGACAGGGGAAGGATGGAGCCGGGCTTTCTTT. It translates to CAGTGEGWSRAFF.

The chain couples TRBV7-2 to TRBJ1-5, with no clear D. V was pared by 0 bases and J by 4 bases, with 4 bases between. Germline values: CDR1 SGHTA, CDR2 FQGNSA. This CDR3 has 13 residues. The CDR3 sequence is CASSLAENQPQHF. The CDR3 DNA reads TGTGCCAGCAGCTTAGCGGAGAATCAGCCCCAGCATTTT.